This note documents a single T cell receptor beta chain sequence. The sample belongs to a study of blood T cell repertoires in COVID-19. Study summary: The cDNA or gDNA used as material had been derived from T cells, B-cell-depleted T cells, or PBMCs.

As processed by the authors: Amplification from reference gene primers served as the basis for estimated nucleated cell counts. Sequencing was performed with immunoSEQ multiplex PCR; in TCRdb, only in-frame clones are kept and a portion is missing. Clonal size and the V and J genes are those of that table, whereas D and trimming came from the DNA. The table shows roughly 98,000 clones, with 92% occurring only once. The TCR was taken from a woman aged 55-75 years with active COVID-19. Sequenced material: peripheral blood.

CDR3 coding DNA: TGTGCCAGCAGTCCCCCCCAGGGTGCAACTTTCTTT. Protein: CASSPPQGATFF. The chain has TRBV28 and TRBJ1-1; the D gene is possibly TRBD1 (5 bases). The length of the CDR3 is 12 residues. Germline V gene lookup returns CDR1 MDHEN and CDR2 SYDVKM. Trimming cost V 5 bases and J 12 bases, with 16 bases left between them.